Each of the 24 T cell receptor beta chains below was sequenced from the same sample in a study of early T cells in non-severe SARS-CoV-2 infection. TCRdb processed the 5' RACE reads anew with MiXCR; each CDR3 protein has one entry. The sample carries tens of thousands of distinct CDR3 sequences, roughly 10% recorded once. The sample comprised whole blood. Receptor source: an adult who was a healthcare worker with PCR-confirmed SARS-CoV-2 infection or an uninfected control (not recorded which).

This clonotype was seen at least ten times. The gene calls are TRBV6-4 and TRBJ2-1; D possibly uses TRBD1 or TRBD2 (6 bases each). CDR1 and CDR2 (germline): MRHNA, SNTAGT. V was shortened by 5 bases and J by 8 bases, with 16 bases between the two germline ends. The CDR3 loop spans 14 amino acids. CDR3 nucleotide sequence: TGTGCCAGCAGTAAGGGGGGCGTTTCGGATGAGCAGTTCTTC. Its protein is CASSKGGVSDEQFF.

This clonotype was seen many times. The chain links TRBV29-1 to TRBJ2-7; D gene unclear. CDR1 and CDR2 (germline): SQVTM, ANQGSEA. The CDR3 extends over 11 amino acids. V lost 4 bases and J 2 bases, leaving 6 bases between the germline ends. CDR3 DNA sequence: TGCAGCGTTGCCACGGCCTACGAGCAGTACTTC. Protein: CSVATAYEQYF.

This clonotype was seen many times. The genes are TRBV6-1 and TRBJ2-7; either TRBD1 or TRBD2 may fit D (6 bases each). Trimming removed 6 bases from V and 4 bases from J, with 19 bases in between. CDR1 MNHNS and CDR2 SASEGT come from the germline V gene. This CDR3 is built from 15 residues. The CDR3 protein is CASSVSPGAPYEQYF. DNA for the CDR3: TGTGCCAGCAGCGTCTCGCCGGGGGCCCCATACGAGCAGTACTTC.

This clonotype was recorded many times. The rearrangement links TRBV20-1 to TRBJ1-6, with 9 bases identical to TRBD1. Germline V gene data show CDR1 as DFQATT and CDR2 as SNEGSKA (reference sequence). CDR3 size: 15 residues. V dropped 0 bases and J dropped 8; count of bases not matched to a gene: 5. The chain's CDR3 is CSARDHRQGDSPLHF. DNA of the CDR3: TGCAGTGCTAGAGATCATAGACAGGGGGATTCACCCCTCCACTTT.

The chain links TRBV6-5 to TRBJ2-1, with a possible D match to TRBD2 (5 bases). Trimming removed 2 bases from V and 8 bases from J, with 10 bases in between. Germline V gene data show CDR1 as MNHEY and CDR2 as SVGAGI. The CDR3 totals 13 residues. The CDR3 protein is CASSYERGYEQFF. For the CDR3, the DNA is TGTGCCAGCAGTTACGAACGGGGTTATGAGCAGTTCTTC.

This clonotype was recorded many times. DNA for the CDR3: TGTGCCTGGAAGAGCGGGGGGGACGCAGATACGCAGTATTTT. This translates into CAWKSGGDADTQYF. The chain combines TRBV30 with TRBJ2-3; 10 nucleotides agree with TRBD2. The CDR3 runs 14 residues. The germline gives CDR1 GTSNPN, CDR2 SVGIG (reference sequence). The trim removed 4 bases at V and 4 bases at J, leaving 5 bases unmatched.

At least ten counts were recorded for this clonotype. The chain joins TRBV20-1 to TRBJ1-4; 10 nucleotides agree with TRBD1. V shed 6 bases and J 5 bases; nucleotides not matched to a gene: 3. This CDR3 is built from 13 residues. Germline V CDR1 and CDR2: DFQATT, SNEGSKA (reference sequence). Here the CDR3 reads CSAPDRGNEKLFF. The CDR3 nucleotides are TGCAGTGCGCCGGACAGGGGGAATGAAAAACTGTTTTTT.

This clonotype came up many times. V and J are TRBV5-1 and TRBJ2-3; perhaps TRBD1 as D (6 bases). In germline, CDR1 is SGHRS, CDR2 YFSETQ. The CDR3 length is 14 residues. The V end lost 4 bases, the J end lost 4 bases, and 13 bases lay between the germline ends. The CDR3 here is CASSPRQGPDTQYF. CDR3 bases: TGCGCCAGCAGCCCACGTCAGGGGCCAGATACGCAGTATTTT.

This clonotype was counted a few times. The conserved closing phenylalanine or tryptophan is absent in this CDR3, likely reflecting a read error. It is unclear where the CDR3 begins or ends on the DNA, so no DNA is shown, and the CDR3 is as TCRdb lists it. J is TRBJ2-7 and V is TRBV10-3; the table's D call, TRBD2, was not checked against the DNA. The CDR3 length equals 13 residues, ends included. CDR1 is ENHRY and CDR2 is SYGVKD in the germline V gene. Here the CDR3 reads CAISARLDGGISL.

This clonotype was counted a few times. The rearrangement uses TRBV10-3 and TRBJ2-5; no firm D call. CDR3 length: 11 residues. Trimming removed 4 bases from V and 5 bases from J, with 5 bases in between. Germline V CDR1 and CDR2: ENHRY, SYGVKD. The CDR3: CAISAAETQYF. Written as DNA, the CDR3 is TGTGCCATCAGTGCCGCGGAGACCCAGTACTTC.

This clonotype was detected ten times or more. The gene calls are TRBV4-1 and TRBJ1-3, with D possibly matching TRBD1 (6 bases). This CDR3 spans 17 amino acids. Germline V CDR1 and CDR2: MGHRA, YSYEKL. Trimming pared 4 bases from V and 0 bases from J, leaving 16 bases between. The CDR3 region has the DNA TGCGCCAGCAGCCTTTCGACAGGCGCCTACTCTGGAAACACCATATATTTT. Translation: CASSLSTGAYSGNTIYF.

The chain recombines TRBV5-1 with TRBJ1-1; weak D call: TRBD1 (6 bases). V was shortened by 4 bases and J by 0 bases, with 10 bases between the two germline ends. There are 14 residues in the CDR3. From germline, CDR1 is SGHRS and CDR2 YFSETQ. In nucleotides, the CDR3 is TGCGCCAGCAGCCGGACAGACATGAACACTGAAGCTTTCTTT. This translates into CASSRTDMNTEAFF.

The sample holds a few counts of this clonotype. The CDR3 loop reads CASTPGPGTEAFF. The CDR3 coding sequence is TGTGCCAGCACCCCTGGTCCGGGGACTGAAGCTTTCTTT. The V call is TRBV7-9, the J call TRBJ1-1, with unresolved D. The V and J ends lost 7 bases and 5 bases respectively, with 14 bases between them. CDR1 and CDR2 from the germline V gene are SEHNR and FQNEAQ (reference sequence). The CDR3 has 13 amino acids. Complete variable domain (other parts from reference TRBV7-9 and TRBJ1-1): DTGVSQNPRHKITKRGQNVTFRCDPISEHNRLYWYRQTLGQGPEFLTYFQNEAQLEKSRLLSDRFSAERPKGSFSTLEIQRTEQGDSAMYLCASTPGPGTEAFFGQGTRLTVV.

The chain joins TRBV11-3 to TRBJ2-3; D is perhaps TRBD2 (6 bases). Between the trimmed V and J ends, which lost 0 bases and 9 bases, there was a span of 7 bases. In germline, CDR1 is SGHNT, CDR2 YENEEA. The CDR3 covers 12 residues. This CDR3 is CASSLDRETQYF. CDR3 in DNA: TGTGCCAGCAGCTTAGATCGGGAGACGCAGTATTTT.

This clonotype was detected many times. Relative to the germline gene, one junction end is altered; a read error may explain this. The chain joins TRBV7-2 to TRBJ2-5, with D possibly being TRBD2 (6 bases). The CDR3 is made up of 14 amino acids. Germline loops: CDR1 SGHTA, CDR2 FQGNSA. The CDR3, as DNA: TGTGCCAGCAGCATAGCGGCCCGGAGAGAGACCCAGTACTTC. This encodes CASSIAARRETQYF.

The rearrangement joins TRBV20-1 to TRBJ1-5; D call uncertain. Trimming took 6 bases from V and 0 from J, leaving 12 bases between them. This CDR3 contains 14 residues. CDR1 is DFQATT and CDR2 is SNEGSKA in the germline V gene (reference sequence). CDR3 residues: CSAEPAYSNQPQHF. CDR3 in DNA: TGCAGTGCAGAGCCCGCTTATAGCAATCAGCCCCAGCATTTT.

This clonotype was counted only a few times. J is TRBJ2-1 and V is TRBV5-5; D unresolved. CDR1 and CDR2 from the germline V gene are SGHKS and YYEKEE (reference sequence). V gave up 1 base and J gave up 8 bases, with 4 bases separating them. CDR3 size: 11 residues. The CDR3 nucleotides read TGTGCCAGCAGCTTGAGAGATGAGCAGTTCTTC. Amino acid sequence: CASSLRDEQFF.

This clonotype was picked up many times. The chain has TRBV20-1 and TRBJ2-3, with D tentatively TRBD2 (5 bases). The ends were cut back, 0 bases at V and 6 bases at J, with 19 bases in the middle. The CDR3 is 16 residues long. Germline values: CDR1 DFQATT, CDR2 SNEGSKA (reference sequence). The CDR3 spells CSARDVREFEMDTQYF. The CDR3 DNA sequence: TGCAGTGCTAGAGATGTGAGGGAATTCGAGATGGATACGCAGTATTTT.

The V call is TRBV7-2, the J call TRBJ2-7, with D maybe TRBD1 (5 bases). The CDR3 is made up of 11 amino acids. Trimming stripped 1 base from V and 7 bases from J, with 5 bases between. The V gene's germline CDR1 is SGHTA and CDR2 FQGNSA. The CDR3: CASSLGQEQYF. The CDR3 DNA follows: TGTGCCAGCAGCTTAGGACAGGAGCAGTACTTC.

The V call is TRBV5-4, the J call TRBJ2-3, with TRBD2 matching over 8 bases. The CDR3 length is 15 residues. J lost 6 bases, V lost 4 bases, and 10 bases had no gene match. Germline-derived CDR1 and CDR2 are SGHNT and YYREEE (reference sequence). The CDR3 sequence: CASSPRGGFTDTQYF. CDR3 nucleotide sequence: TGTGCCAGCAGCCCACGGGGGGGCTTCACCGATACGCAGTATTTT.

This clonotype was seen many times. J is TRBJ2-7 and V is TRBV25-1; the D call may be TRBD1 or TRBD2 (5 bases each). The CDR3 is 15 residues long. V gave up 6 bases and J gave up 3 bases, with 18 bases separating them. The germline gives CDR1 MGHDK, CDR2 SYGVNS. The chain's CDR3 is CASSPWDLQGYEQYF. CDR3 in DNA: TGTGCCAGCAGCCCCTGGGACCTCCAGGGCTACGAGCAGTACTTC.

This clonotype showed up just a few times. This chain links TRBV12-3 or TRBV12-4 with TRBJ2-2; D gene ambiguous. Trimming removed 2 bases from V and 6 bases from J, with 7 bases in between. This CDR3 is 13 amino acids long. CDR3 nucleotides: TGTGCCAGCAGTTTAAGAGAAGCCGGGGAGCTGTTTTTT. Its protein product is CASSLREAGELFF.

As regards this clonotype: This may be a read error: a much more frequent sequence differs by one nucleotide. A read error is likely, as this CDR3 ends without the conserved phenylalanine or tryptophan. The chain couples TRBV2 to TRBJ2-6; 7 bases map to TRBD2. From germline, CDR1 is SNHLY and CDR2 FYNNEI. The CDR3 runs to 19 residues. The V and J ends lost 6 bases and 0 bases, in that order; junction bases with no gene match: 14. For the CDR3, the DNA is TGTGCCAGCAGCGACTCCGTGGGAGGGGCCCTCTCTGGGGCCAACGTCCTGACTCTC. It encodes CASSDSVGGALSGANVLTL.

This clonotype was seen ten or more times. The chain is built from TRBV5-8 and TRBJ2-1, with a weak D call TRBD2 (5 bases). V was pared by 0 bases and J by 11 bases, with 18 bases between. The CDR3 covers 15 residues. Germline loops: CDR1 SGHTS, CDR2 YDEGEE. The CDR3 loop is CASSLELKVLAKQFF. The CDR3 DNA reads TGTGCCAGCAGCTTGGAGCTCAAGGTGCTAGCAAAGCAGTTCTTC.